This is a list of T cell receptor beta chains from one sample in a study of blood T cell repertoires in COVID-19. The table came from immunoSEQ multiplex PCR; TCRdb's copy has only in-frame clones and leaves some out. The data hold a few hundred thousand clones, with approximately 88% observed a single time. Sequencing was done on a sample of peripheral blood. These receptors were taken from a woman aged 70-85 years with COVID-19, enrolled during active disease. The CDR3 runs from the conserved cysteine through the conserved F or W.

V gene,J gene,CDR3 protein
TRBV7-8,TRBJ1-2,CASSFAQGRVYGYTF
TRBV20-1,TRBJ2-3,CSASAREGADTQYF
TRBV4-1,TRBJ1-5,CASSQDLAFGQGNQPQHF
TRBV30,TRBJ1-2,CAWSVFLRDTDYTF
TRBV6-2/TRBV6-3,TRBJ2-3,CASSYSKDRGLGSADTQYF
TRBV4-3,TRBJ2-1,CASSQDRPSGRYNEQFF
TRBV5-1,TRBJ1-5,CASSLDRGDQPQHF
TRBV7-3,TRBJ2-3,CASSLDSRTDTQYF
TRBV7-3,TRBJ1-1,CASSTYRRTEAFF
TRBV11-3,TRBJ2-3,CASSLRRGVADTQYF
TRBV7-9,TRBJ1-2,CASSPQGLGGYTF
TRBV5-4,TRBJ1-1,CASGGQGRFLTEAFF
TRBV7-3,TRBJ2-2,CASSLNGATGELFF
TRBV19,TRBJ2-1,CASARLTGGYNEQFF
TRBV5-1,TRBJ2-1,CASSPAGAATYNEQFF